The clone carrying this T cell receptor (beta chain) was seen only once. The record originates from a study of blood T cell repertoires in COVID-19. About the study: Collection of acute and convalescent COVID-19 samples took place in the United States, Italy and Spain. PBMCs, B-cell-depleted T cells, or T cells provided the cDNA or gDNA that made up the material.

V gave up 0 bases and J gave up 0 bases; unmatched junction bases: 1. Germline assignment: CDR1 SGHRS and CDR2 YFSETQ. The CDR3 has 17 amino acids. Authors' methods: Amplifying reference gene primers gave estimates of nucleated cell counts. Sequencing used immunoSEQ multiplex PCR; TCRdb keeps in-frame clones, though not all of them. The V and J calls and the clone size are those of that table, but D and trimming were determined from the DNA. The table lists 25,000 to 35,000 clones, about 91% of them singletons. This clonotype was sampled from a man aged 45-60 years with active COVID-19. This chain links TRBV5-1 with TRBJ2-2; 11 bases are a match to TRBD1. Specimen: peripheral blood. The CDR3 DNA reads as TGCGCCAGCAGCTTGGGGGACAGGGGGGCGAACACCGGGGAGCTGTTTTTT. It encodes CASSLGDRGANTGELFF.